These 8 T cell receptor beta chains were sequenced from one sample in a study of vaccination and CD4 T cells after COVID-19. Antigens for these TCRs are unknown. The treatment was: approximately 9-day PBMC culture with coronavirus spike peptide pools or control peptides (ViraFEST assay). Cultured CD4+ T cell DNA was sequenced using the Oncomine TCR Beta short-read assay. In TCRdb, the PCR reads were re-called with MiXCR into one record per CDR3 protein. The sample gives about 11,000 distinct CDR3 sequences, roughly 77% of which show up once; roughly 13% is in the top ten. Sequencing was done on a sample of CD4+ T cells from blood, cultured in vitro. The receptors derive from a human donor who had recovered from COVID-19.

The chain carries TRBV6-5 and TRBJ1-6; D may be TRBD1 (6 bases). Trimming cost V 2 bases and J 10 bases, with 15 bases left between them. Germline V lookup: CDR1 MNHEY, CDR2 SVGAGI. This CDR3 contains 15 residues. CDR3: CASSYRGGEGSPLHF. CDR3 nucleotide sequence: TGTGCCAGCAGTTACCGGGGGGGCGAGGGATCACCCCTCCACTTT.

This clonotype has only a few counts. The chain carries TRBV11-3 and TRBJ2-5; D may be TRBD2 (6 bases). The CDR3 spans 13 residues. With 4 bases removed from V and 5 bases from J, the gap between germline ends came to 11 bases. Germline CDR1 SGHNT, CDR2 YENEEA. CDR3 amino acids: CASSWGRGETQYF. As DNA, the CDR3 is TGTGCCAGCAGCTGGGGACGGGGGGAGACCCAGTACTTC.

The rearrangement joins TRBV15 to TRBJ1-5; D unresolved. V was shortened by 0 bases and J by 7 bases, with 7 bases between the two germline ends. CDR3 size: 13 residues. Germline CDR1 is LNHNV and CDR2 is YYDKDF (reference sequence). Written as DNA, the CDR3 is TGTGCCACCAGCAGAGAAATAAGCCAGCCCCAGCATTTT. Translating gives CATSREISQPQHF.

V gene TRBV20-1 combines with J gene TRBJ1-6; a possible D gene is TRBD1 (5 bases). Germline lookup yields CDR1 DFQATT and CDR2 SNEGSKA (reference sequence). The V end lost 2 bases, the J end lost 10 bases, and 15 bases lay between the germline ends. CDR3 length: 14 residues. CDR3 residues: CSARRTGQGSPLHF. The CDR3 DNA reads TGCAGTGCTAGAAGGACGGGCCAGGGATCACCCCTCCACTTT.

The V and J genes are TRBV24-1 and TRBJ2-5; D is perhaps TRBD1 or TRBD2 (5 bases each). Germline CDR1 and CDR2: KGHDR and SFDVKD. Trimming removed 2 bases from V and 5 bases from J, with 23 bases in between. This CDR3 is 18 amino acids long. CDR3 sequence (DNA): TGTGCCACCAGTGATTGGGGGTTCGGCCTTGGGGGTATGGAGACCCAGTACTTC. It translates to CATSDWGFGLGGMETQYF.

The genes are TRBV6-1 and TRBJ1-6; 8 nucleotides agree with TRBD1. Germline V lookup: CDR1 MNHNS, CDR2 SASEGT. The V gene end was trimmed by 6 bases and the J gene end by 7 bases; junction bases not matched to a gene: 5. The CDR3 consists of 14 residues. CDR3 nucleotides: TGTGCCAGCAGCCGGGACAGGACGAATTCACCCCTCCACTTT. This gives the protein CASSRDRTNSPLHF.

The rearrangement links TRBV28 to TRBJ1-5, with 9 bases fitting TRBD1. V lost 6 bases and J lost 6; bases outside the gene matches: 9. In germline, CDR1 is MDHEN, CDR2 SYDVKM. The CDR3 is 15 amino acids. CDR3 sequence: CASRVEQGAGQPQHF. The DNA for the CDR3 is TGTGCCAGCAGGGTCGAACAGGGGGCCGGTCAGCCCCAGCATTTT.

The chain joins TRBV20-1 to TRBJ2-7, with D unresolved. The CDR3 is 14 amino acids. CDR1 is DFQATT, CDR2 SNEGSKA, per germline (reference sequence). The V end was cut by 6 bases, the J end by 4 bases, with 19 bases between. The CDR3 loop reads CSANINLILYEQYF. CDR3 DNA: TGCAGTGCCAATATAAACCTAATCCTGTACGAGCAGTACTTC.